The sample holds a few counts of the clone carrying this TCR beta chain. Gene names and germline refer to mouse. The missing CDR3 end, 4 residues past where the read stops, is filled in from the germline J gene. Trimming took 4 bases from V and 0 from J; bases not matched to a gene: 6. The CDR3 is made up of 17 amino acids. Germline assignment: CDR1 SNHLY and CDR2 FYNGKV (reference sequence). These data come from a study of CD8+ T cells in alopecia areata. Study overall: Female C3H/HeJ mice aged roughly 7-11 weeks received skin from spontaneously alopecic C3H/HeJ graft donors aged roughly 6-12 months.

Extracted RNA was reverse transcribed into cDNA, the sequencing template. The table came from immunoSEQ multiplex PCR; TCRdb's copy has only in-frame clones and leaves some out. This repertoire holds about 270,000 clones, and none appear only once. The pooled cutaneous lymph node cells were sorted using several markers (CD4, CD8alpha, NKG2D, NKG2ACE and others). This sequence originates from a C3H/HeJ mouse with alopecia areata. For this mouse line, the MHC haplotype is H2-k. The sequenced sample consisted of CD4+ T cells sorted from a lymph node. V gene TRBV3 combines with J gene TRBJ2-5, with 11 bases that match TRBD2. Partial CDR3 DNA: TGTGCCAGCAGCTCTCAGACTGGGGGGGTTAACCAAGAC. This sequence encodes CASSSQTGGVNQD. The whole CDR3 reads CASSSQTGGVNQDTQYF. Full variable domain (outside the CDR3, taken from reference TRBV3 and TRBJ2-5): GPKVLQIPSHQIIDMGQMVTLNCDPVSNHLYFYWYKQILGQQMEFLVNFYNGKVMEKSKLFKDQFSVERPDGSYFTLKIQPTALEDSAVYFCASSSQTGGVNQDTQYFGPGTRLLVL.